The 15 T cell receptor beta chains below come from one sample, sequenced in a study of blood T cell repertoires in COVID-19. Clones were sequenced by immunoSEQ multiplex PCR, and TCRdb holds only the in-frame ones, with some missing. The table lists tens of thousands of clones, 89% of them singletons. The sequencing input was peripheral blood. The source is a human donor in a cohort sampled during active COVID-19.

The chain couples TRBV18 to TRBJ2-1, with TRBD1 identical over 9 bases. The germline gives CDR1 KGHSH, CDR2 LQKENI. CDR3 length equals 15 residues. V lost 5 bases to trimming and J lost 6 bases; unmatched junction nucleotides: 8. The CDR3 here is CASSDLGTGTNEQFF. CDR3 nucleotide sequence: TGTGCCAGCTCAGATTTAGGGACAGGGACCAATGAGCAGTTCTTC.

The CDR3, as DNA: TGTGCCAGCAGCCCGCGACTAGCGGGGATAAACTACGAGCAGTACTTC. It codes for CASSPRLAGINYEQYF. The genes are TRBV11-3 and TRBJ2-7, with 11 bases aligning to TRBD2. The CDR3 totals 16 residues. Per the germline V gene, CDR1 is SGHNT and CDR2 is YENEEA. V was pared by 5 bases and J by 3 bases, with 9 bases of the junction left unmatched.

The gene calls are TRBV5-8 and TRBJ1-3; 8 nucleotides line up with TRBD1. The CDR3 consists of 16 residues. The V and J ends lost 2 bases and 4 bases, in that order; junction bases with no gene match: 8. The germline V gene encodes CDR1 SGHTS and CDR2 YDEGEE. CDR3 sequence: CASSLDGQGFGNTIYF. As DNA, the CDR3 is TGTGCCAGCAGCTTAGACGGACAGGGTTTCGGAAACACCATATATTTT.

The chain links TRBV19 to TRBJ2-3, with TRBD1 as a possible D gene (5 bases). V was trimmed by 6 bases and J by 2 bases, leaving 12 bases between them. Per germline, CDR1 LNHDA and CDR2 SQIVND (reference sequence). This CDR3 spans 14 amino acids. For the CDR3, the DNA is TGTGCCAGTAGCCGACAGATTTCCACAGATACGCAGTATTTT. Translation gives CASSRQISTDTQYF.

The chain carries TRBV18 and TRBJ2-5; TRBD2 is a possible D gene (5 bases). Germline V CDR1 and CDR2: KGHSH, LQKENI. The V and J ends lost 3 bases and 1 base respectively, with 12 bases between them. CDR3 length equals 15 residues. As DNA, the CDR3 is TGTGCCAGCTCACCTCCTGAGGGTATCCAAGAGACCCAGTACTTC. This gives the protein CASSPPEGIQETQYF.

V gene TRBV30 combines with J gene TRBJ2-3; D perhaps matches TRBD1 (5 bases). In germline, CDR1 is GTSNPN, CDR2 SVGIG (reference sequence). This CDR3 has 15 amino acids. Between the trimmed V and J ends, which lost 1 base and 11 bases, there was a span of 22 bases. The CDR3 nucleotides are TGTGCCTGGAGTGGTGGAGCAGGGCCCTCCTCTCTGCAGTATTTT. Its translation: CAWSGGAGPSSLQYF.

Written as DNA, the CDR3 is TGTGCCAGCAGTCTAGGGGCATATGGCTACACCTTC. Protein: CASSLGAYGYTF. This chain joins TRBV28 and TRBJ1-2, with D tentatively TRBD1 (5 bases). The CDR3 totals 12 residues. The germline V and J ends were trimmed by 5 bases and 5 bases, with 9 bases remaining between them. Germline V gives CDR1 MDHEN, CDR2 SYDVKM.

The genes are TRBV4-3 and TRBJ1-2; 7 bases align to TRBD1. V shed 2 bases, J shed 8 bases, and the junction held 5 bases outside the gene matches. CDR3 size: 13 residues. Germline loops: CDR1 LGHNA, CDR2 YSLEER. The CDR3 coding sequence is TGCGCCAGCAGCCAAAGGGCAGGGGGGGGCTACACCTTC. Its translation is CASSQRAGGGYTF.

The chain combines TRBV30 with TRBJ2-5; 8 bases are a match to TRBD2. Germline V gene lookup returns CDR1 GTSNPN and CDR2 SVGIG (reference sequence). The CDR3 runs 16 residues. The trim removed 0 bases at V and 6 bases at J, leaving 12 bases unmatched. The CDR3 coding sequence is TGTGCCTGGAGTGTTGGTAGCGGGACCAAGATGAAGACCCAGTACTTC. This gives the protein CAWSVGSGTKMKTQYF.

The V call is TRBV28, the J call TRBJ2-7; D perhaps matches TRBD2 (6 bases). Germline assignment: CDR1 MDHEN and CDR2 SYDVKM. CDR3 length equals 17 residues. The V end was cut by 8 bases, the J end by 2 bases, with 25 bases between. The CDR3 DNA sequence: TGTGCCAGCCACTCGAGACTTGATGGGAGGTCGGCCTACGAGCAGTACTTC. This encodes CASHSRLDGRSAYEQYF.

This chain links TRBV5-6 with TRBJ1-2, with TRBD1 matching 7 bases. Looked up from germline, CDR1 is SGHDT and CDR2 is YYEEEE. The CDR3 loop spans 14 amino acids. V gave up 2 bases and J gave up 5 bases; unmatched junction bases: 6. The CDR3 region is CASSLQGRSYGYTF. As DNA, the CDR3 is TGTGCCAGCAGCTTACAGGGGCGGTCATATGGCTACACCTTC.

V and J are TRBV10-3 and TRBJ2-7, with TRBD2 matching over 11 bases. J lost 2 bases, V lost 10 bases, and 13 bases had no gene match. This CDR3 is built from 16 residues. The germline V gene has CDR1 ENHRY and CDR2 SYGVKD. The CDR3 protein is CASKGQEGLAAYEQYF. As DNA, the CDR3 is TGTGCCAGCAAGGGACAGGAGGGACTAGCGGCCTACGAGCAGTACTTC.

This sequence joins TRBV18 and TRBJ1-1; D remains ambiguous. CDR3 length: 11 amino acids. Germline V gene lookup returns CDR1 KGHSH and CDR2 LQKENI. The ends were cut back, 5 bases at V and 5 bases at J, with 6 bases in the middle. The CDR3 DNA reads as TGTGCCAGCTCAATAGAGACTGAAGCTTTCTTT. Residues: CASSIETEAFF.

The CDR3 spells CSALSRSYEQYF. Here the CDR3 DNA reads TGCAGCGCCTTAAGCCGGTCCTACGAGCAGTACTTC. This chain joins TRBV29-1 and TRBJ2-7; the D is unclear. The CDR3 length is 12 residues. Per germline, CDR1 SQVTM and CDR2 ANQGSEA. Trimming cost V 7 bases and J 1 base, with 11 bases left between them.

The chain combines TRBV6-5 with TRBJ1-1; D is ambiguous. Germline CDR1 MNHEY, CDR2 SVGAGI. Trimming stripped 4 bases from V and 8 bases from J, with 8 bases between. The CDR3 runs to 11 residues. This chain's CDR3 is CASSFRKEAFF. In DNA, the CDR3 is TGTGCCAGCAGTTTCAGGAAAGAAGCTTTCTTT.